This T cell receptor (beta chain) was obtained from a study of PD-1 blockade in classical Hodgkin lymphoma. Regarding the study as a whole: Baseline TCR diversity was reportedly lower in newly diagnosed patients than healthy donors. The authors excluded patients who started nivolumab under 1 year after ASCT.

Produced via immunoSEQ multiplex PCR; TCRdb's table is partial and in-frame only. This sample has fewer than 10,000 clones; roughly 80% occur once, and the top ten carry about a quarter. For this clone: Its antigen remains unidentified.

As for time point: cycle 4 day 1 (C4D1), after 5 to 7 weeks of nivolumab. Every patient relapsed after autologous stem cell transplantation, and brentuximab vedotin exposure varied. Investigators obtained CD8+ T cells from thawed PBMCs by magnetic negative selection. The germline CDR1 and CDR2 sequences are SGHAT and FQNNGV. V was clipped by 3 bases and J by 7 bases, with 18 bases between them. The CDR3 runs 16 residues. This receptor was identified in a human donor with classical Hodgkin lymphoma. This chain connects TRBV11-2 to TRBJ1-4; D is perhaps TRBD1 (6 bases). The input for sequencing was CD8+ T cells from blood, taken before the fourth cycle of nivolumab. CDR3 loop: CASSFDQGGGGEKLFF. In nucleotides, the CDR3 is TGTGCCAGCAGCTTCGACCAAGGGGGAGGCGGTGAAAAACTGTTTTTT.